Listed here are 23 T cell receptor beta chains from one sample, sequenced in a study of T cells after yellow fever vaccination (dated by TCRdb to about 2019). Library preparation employed 5' RACE. The instrument given in TCRdb is Illumina HiSeq 2500. TCRdb trimmed public reads at Q25 via fastp, called clones via MiXCR and kept in-frame beta chains. Merged by CDR3 protein, the rows form single entries marked with the most common genes and DNA. For this sample the table gives about 400,000 distinct CDR3 sequences, of which 6.2% were detected only once. Clones ranked in the top ten supply over 12% of the sample. This specimen's treatment or condition label, per the study, means: live attenuated yellow fever vaccine strain. This specimen consisted of PBMCs, obtained 5 days after the yellow fever booster vaccination. The receptor set was obtained from a man aged 30-40 years who received the YFV17D yellow fever vaccine.

There are a few counts of this clonotype. V and J are TRBV20-1 and TRBJ2-2; 9 bases are shared with TRBD2. The CDR3 covers 15 residues. The germline CDR1 and CDR2 sequences are DFQATT and SNEGSKA (reference sequence). J was trimmed by 7 bases and V by 2 bases; bases with no gene match: 8. CDR3 residues: CSARPTSGYVGELFF. As DNA, the CDR3 is TGCAGTGCTAGACCGACTAGCGGTTATGTCGGGGAGCTGTTTTTT.

This clonotype was seen ten or more times. J is TRBJ2-7 and V is TRBV6-5; D is uncertain. Germline assignment: CDR1 MNHEY and CDR2 SVGAGI. The CDR3 is 15 amino acids. With 4 bases removed from V and 1 base from J, the gap between germline ends came to 14 bases. In DNA form, the CDR3 reads TGTGCCAGCAGTTCCGGCGCCGCTTCTTCCTACGAGCAGTACTTC. Translation gives CASSSGAASSYEQYF.

The rearrangement links TRBV20-1 to TRBJ2-7; 7 bases align to TRBD2. The J segment lost 6 bases and the V segment lost 8 bases, leaving 16 bases of the junction unmatched. The CDR3 is 14 amino acids. The germline V gene has CDR1 DFQATT and CDR2 SNEGSKA (reference sequence). CDR3 nucleotide sequence: TGCAGTCCCGCAATTAGGGAGCGGGGTCCCGAGCAGTACTTC. Its protein is CSPAIRERGPEQYF.

This clonotype was picked up many times. The chain joins TRBV6-5 to TRBJ1-4; D is ambiguous. The germline V and J ends were trimmed by 0 bases and 5 bases, with 7 bases remaining between them. CDR3 length equals 14 residues. Germline CDR1 reads MNHEY; CDR2 reads SVGAGI. CDR3 loop: CASSYSGQNEKLFF. In nucleotides, the CDR3 is TGTGCCAGCAGTTACTCGGGTCAGAATGAAAAACTGTTTTTT.

J is TRBJ2-7 and V is TRBV15, with D unclear. V dropped 0 bases and J dropped 6 bases, with 9 bases sitting between them. The CDR3 sequence is 13 residues long. Germline CDR1 and CDR2: LNHNV and YYDKDF (reference sequence). The CDR3 sequence: CATSRDLAAEQYF. The CDR3 DNA reads TGTGCCACCAGCAGAGATTTGGCGGCCGAGCAGTACTTC.

The rearrangement joins TRBV19 to TRBJ1-2; D might be TRBD1 (6 bases). This CDR3 has 16 residues. Trimming stripped 2 bases from V and 2 bases from J, with 15 bases between. In germline, CDR1 is LNHDA, CDR2 SQIVND (reference sequence). In DNA form, the CDR3 reads TGTGCCAGTAGTATAATCGGGGGGCAGAACAACTATGGCTACACCTTC. This encodes CASSIIGGQNNYGYTF. The full variable domain, its missing parts supplied by reference TRBV19 and TRBJ1-2, is DGGITQSPKYLFRKEGQNVTLSCEQNLNHDAMYWYRQDPGQGLRLIYYSQIVNDFQKGDIAEGYSVSREKKESFPLTVTSAQKNPTAFYLCASSIIGGQNNYGYTFGSGTRLTVV.

This clonotype was detected only a few times. This chain connects TRBV20-1 to TRBJ2-3; 8 nucleotides agree with TRBD2. The length of the CDR3 is 14 residues. From germline, CDR1 is DFQATT and CDR2 SNEGSKA (reference sequence). V trimming: 4 bases; J trimming: 2 bases; junction bases outside the gene matches: 5. This CDR3 reads CSATREGLTDTQYF. The DNA for the CDR3 is TGCAGTGCTACCCGGGAGGGCCTCACAGATACGCAGTATTTT.

This clonotype was counted ten times or more. This sequence joins TRBV29-1 and TRBJ2-5; no firm D call. V shed 3 bases and J shed 5 bases, with 10 bases lying between them. Germline values: CDR1 SQVTM, CDR2 ANQGSEA. This CDR3 has 12 amino acids. The CDR3 DNA reads as TGCAGCGTTGATGCCAACGGGGAGACCCAGTACTTC. It is translated as CSVDANGETQYF.

This clonotype showed up many times. The V and J genes are TRBV6-2 or TRBV6-3 and TRBJ1-2; D uncertain. V was pared by 2 bases and J by 7 bases, with 11 bases between. This CDR3 is 13 amino acids long. The germline gives CDR1 MNHEY, CDR2 SVGEGT. DNA for the CDR3: TGTGCCAGCAGTTACGCGTTACGGCCTGGCTACACCTTC. Encoded protein: CASSYALRPGYTF.

This clonotype was recorded many times. The chain links TRBV7-2 to TRBJ2-5; 11 bases align to TRBD2. Germline CDR1 reads SGHTA; CDR2 reads FQGNSA. The CDR3 spans 16 residues. V lost 6 bases to trimming and J lost 5 bases; unmatched junction nucleotides: 11. CDR3 region: CASSYRAVAGGETQYF. CDR3 bases: TGTGCCAGCAGTTACAGGGCCGTAGCGGGAGGGGAGACCCAGTACTTC.

This clonotype has a count of ten or more. The chain is built from TRBV7-2 and TRBJ2-7; D gene ambiguous. The CDR3 length is 14 residues. V gave up 1 base and J gave up 6 bases, with 13 bases separating them. CDR1 is SGHTA and CDR2 is FQGNSA in the germline V gene. CDR3 in amino acids: CASSLVEAFGEQYF. The CDR3 DNA is TGTGCCAGCAGCTTAGTAGAAGCGTTCGGCGAGCAGTACTTC.

This clonotype was detected a few times. The chain couples TRBV30 to TRBJ1-2; TRBD1 is a possible D gene (5 bases). Germline CDR1 GTSNPN, CDR2 SVGIG (reference sequence). The CDR3 sequence is 13 residues long. The V end was cut by 2 bases, the J end by 7 bases, with 14 bases between. The CDR3 reads CAWSSGPQGGYTF. The DNA for the CDR3 is TGTGCCTGGAGTTCGGGACCTCAGGGTGGCTACACCTTC.

The V and J genes are TRBV9 and TRBJ1-5; 9 bases agree with TRBD1. J gave up 1 base and V 4 bases, and 3 bases lay outside the gene matches. This CDR3 has 15 amino acids. CDR1 and CDR2 (germline): SGDLS, YYNGEE. The CDR3 DNA is TGTGCCAGCAGCTGGACAGGGGAGAGCAATCAGCCCCAGCATTTT. It encodes CASSWTGESNQPQHF.

V is TRBV20-1 and J is TRBJ2-1, with D maybe TRBD2 (5 bases). Trimming removed 2 bases from V and 7 bases from J, with 12 bases in between. The CDR3 covers 13 residues. Germline V gene lookup returns CDR1 DFQATT and CDR2 SNEGSKA (reference sequence). The CDR3 DNA reads as TGCAGTGCTAGACTAGTTCCGGGAAATGAGCAGTTCTTC. It translates to CSARLVPGNEQFF.

This clonotype was recorded a few times. The chain is built from TRBV7-2 and TRBJ2-3; 14 bases are shared with TRBD2. V trimming: 4 bases; J trimming: 4 bases; junction bases outside the gene matches: 7. Germline lookup yields CDR1 SGHTA and CDR2 FQGNSA. The CDR3 contains 17 residues. CDR3 DNA sequence: TGTGCCAGCAGCTCTCCGGGACTAGCGGGAGTCCCAGATACGCAGTATTTT. Protein: CASSSPGLAGVPDTQYF.

The table lists this clonotype with a few counts. The chain has TRBV20-1 and TRBJ1-4; 8 nucleotides align to TRBD1. The CDR3 length is 14 residues. V shed 6 bases, J shed 7 bases, and the junction held 10 bases outside the gene matches. Germline lookup yields CDR1 DFQATT and CDR2 SNEGSKA (reference sequence). For the CDR3, the DNA is TGCAGTGCCCTTGCGAGACAGGGGAGTGAAAAACTGTTTTTT. Residues: CSALARQGSEKLFF.

As regards this clonotype: It may be a read error: a sequence one base away is much more abundant. The rearrangement links TRBV7-2 to TRBJ1-1; unclear D gene. V was cut by 2 bases and J by 13 bases, with 14 bases left in between. The CDR3 contains 12 residues. CDR1 is SGHTA, CDR2 FQGNSA, per germline. The CDR3 nucleotides read TGTGCCAGCAGCTTAAGAACATCCGCAGTTTTCTTT. Residues: CASSLRTSAVFF.

In its sample, this clonotype was seen many times. The rearrangement joins TRBV3-1 to TRBJ2-7; tentatively, D is TRBD1 (5 bases). CDR1 is LGHDT and CDR2 is YNNKEL in the germline V gene (reference sequence). The CDR3 consists of 14 residues. Deletions cut 4 bases from V and 2 bases from J, with 12 bases between. In nucleotides, the CDR3 is TGTGCCAGCAGCCTACAGGACGTCGCCTACGAGCAGTACTTC. Residues: CASSLQDVAYEQYF.

The table lists this clonotype with a few counts. The chain recombines TRBV5-6 with TRBJ2-1, with D possibly TRBD1 on 6 matching bases. The length of the CDR3 is 16 residues. With 3 bases removed from V and 1 base from J, the gap between germline ends came to 14 bases. Germline V lookup: CDR1 SGHDT, CDR2 YYEEEE. In DNA, the CDR3 is TGTGCCAGCAGCTGGACCGGGACACGATCCTACAATGAGCAGTTCTTC. It specifies CASSWTGTRSYNEQFF.

This clonotype was seen ten or more times. The rearrangement uses TRBV5-4 and TRBJ2-1; 10 nucleotides match TRBD1. The J segment lost 8 bases and the V segment lost 4 bases, leaving 9 bases of the junction unmatched. The CDR3 runs 15 residues. The germline gives CDR1 SGHNT, CDR2 YYREEE (reference sequence). The CDR3 sequence: CASSRTTGGADEQFF. The DNA for the CDR3 is TGTGCCAGCAGCCGAACGACAGGGGGCGCTGATGAGCAGTTCTTC.

This clonotype occurred many times. The V gene is TRBV5-1, the J gene TRBJ2-2; a weak D match, TRBD1 (6 bases). Per germline, CDR1 SGHRS and CDR2 YFSETQ. Trimming removed 1 base at V and 3 bases at J, with 10 bases between. CDR3 length: 15 residues. CDR3 bases: TGCGCCAGCAGCTTGAGCAGGGGCGACACCGGGGAGCTGTTTTTT. Its protein is CASSLSRGDTGELFF.

The chain recombines TRBV20-1 with TRBJ1-2; TRBD1 might be the D (5 bases). CDR1 and CDR2 from the germline V gene are DFQATT and SNEGSKA (reference sequence). CDR3 length: 13 residues. V shed 6 bases and J shed 4 bases, with 15 bases lying between them. The CDR3 sequence is CSAPDDRSYGYTF. DNA of the CDR3: TGCAGTGCCCCGGATGACAGAAGCTATGGCTACACCTTC.

This clonotype was counted a few times. The chain carries TRBV5-4 and TRBJ2-1; tentatively, D is TRBD2 (6 bases). The CDR3 extends over 14 amino acids. V shed 0 bases and J shed 4 bases, with 8 bases lying between them. Germline V gene sequence: CDR1 SGHNT, CDR2 YYREEE (reference sequence). The CDR3 DNA follows: TGTGCCAGCAGCTTGGCGGCGGGATACAATGAGCAGTTCTTC. Translating it yields CASSLAAGYNEQFF. The full variable domain, rest sourced from reference TRBV5-4 and TRBJ2-1, is ETGVTQSPTHLIKTRGQQVTLRCSSQSGHNTVSWYQQALGQGPQFIFQYYREEENGRGNFPPRFSGLQFPNYSSELNVNALELDDSALYLCASSLAAGYNEQFFGPGTRLTVL.